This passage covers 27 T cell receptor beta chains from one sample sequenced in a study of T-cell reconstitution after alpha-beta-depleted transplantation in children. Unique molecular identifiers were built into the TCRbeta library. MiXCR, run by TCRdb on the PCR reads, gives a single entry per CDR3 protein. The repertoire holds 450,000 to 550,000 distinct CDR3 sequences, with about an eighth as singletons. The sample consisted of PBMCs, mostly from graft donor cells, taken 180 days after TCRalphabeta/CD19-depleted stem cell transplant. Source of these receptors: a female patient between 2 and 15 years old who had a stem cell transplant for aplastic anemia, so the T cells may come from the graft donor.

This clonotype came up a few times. The CDR3 sequence: CASSYSKGFGRNSPLHF. The DNA for the CDR3 is TGTGCCAGCAGTTACTCGAAAGGATTCGGACGTAATTCACCCCTCCACTTT. This chain connects TRBV6-2 or TRBV6-3 to TRBJ1-6; unclear D gene. The CDR3 is made up of 17 amino acids. V lost 0 bases and J 6 bases, leaving 15 bases between the germline ends. The germline V gene encodes CDR1 MNHEY and CDR2 SVGEGT.

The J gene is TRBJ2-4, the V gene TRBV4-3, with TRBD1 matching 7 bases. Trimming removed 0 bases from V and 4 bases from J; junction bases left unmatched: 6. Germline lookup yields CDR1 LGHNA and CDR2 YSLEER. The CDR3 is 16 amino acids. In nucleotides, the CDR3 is TGCGCCAGCAGCCAAGATAGGGGGCAAGCGAAAAACATTCAGTACTTC. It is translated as CASSQDRGQAKNIQYF.

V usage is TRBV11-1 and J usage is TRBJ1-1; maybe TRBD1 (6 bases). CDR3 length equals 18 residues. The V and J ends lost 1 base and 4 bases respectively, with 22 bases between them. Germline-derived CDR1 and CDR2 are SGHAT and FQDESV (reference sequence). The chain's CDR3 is CASSLVGYRAPPTTEAFF. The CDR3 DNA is TGTGCCAGCAGCTTAGTTGGCTACAGGGCCCCACCAACCACTGAAGCTTTCTTT.

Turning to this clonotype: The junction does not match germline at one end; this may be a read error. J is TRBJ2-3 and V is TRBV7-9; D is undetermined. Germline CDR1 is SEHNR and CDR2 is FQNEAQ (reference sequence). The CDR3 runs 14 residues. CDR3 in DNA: TGTGCCAGCAGCTTCTGGCCCCAGAACGATACGCAGTTTTTT. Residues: CASSFWPQNDTQFF.

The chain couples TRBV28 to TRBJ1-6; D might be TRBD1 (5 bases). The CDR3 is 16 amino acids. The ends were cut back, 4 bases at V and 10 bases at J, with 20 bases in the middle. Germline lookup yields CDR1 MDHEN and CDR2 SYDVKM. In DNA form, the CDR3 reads TGTGCCAGCAGTTCGCCGGGGCAAGGGAAGGGCTCACCCCTCCACTTT. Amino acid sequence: CASSSPGQGKGSPLHF.

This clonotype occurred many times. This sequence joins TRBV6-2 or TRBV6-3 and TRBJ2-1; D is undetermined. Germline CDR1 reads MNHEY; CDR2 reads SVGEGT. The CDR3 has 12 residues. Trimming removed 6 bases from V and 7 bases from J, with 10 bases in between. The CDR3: CASREIQNEQFF. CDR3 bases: TGTGCCAGCAGAGAGATCCAAAATGAGCAGTTCTTC.

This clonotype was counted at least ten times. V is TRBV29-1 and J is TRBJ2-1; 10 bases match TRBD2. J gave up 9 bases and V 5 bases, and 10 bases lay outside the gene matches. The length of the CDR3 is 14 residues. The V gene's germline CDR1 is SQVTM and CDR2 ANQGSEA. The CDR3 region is CSVFPGLASSEQFF. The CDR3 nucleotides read TGCAGCGTTTTCCCGGGACTAGCGAGCAGTGAGCAGTTCTTC.

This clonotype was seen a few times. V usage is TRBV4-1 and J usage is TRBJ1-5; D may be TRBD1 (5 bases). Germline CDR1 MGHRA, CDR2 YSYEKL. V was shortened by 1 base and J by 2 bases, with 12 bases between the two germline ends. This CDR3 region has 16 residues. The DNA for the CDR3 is TGCGCCAGCAGCCAAGGATGGCAGGGAGGCAATCAGCCCCAGCATTTT. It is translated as CASSQGWQGGNQPQHF.

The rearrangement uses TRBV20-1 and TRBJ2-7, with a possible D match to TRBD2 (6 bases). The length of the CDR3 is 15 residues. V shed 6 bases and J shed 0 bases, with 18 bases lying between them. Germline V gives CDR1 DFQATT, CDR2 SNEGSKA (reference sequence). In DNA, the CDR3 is TGCAGTGCCTGCCGCGGGGCCCCGAGCTCCTACGAGCAGTACTTC. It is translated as CSACRGAPSSYEQYF.

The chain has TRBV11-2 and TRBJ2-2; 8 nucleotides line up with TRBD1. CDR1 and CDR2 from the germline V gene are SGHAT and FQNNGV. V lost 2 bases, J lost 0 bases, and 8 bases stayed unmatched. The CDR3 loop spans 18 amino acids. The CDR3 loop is CASSLRAGGKPNTGELFF. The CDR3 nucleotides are TGTGCCAGCAGCTTAAGGGCAGGGGGCAAACCGAACACCGGGGAGCTGTTTTTT.

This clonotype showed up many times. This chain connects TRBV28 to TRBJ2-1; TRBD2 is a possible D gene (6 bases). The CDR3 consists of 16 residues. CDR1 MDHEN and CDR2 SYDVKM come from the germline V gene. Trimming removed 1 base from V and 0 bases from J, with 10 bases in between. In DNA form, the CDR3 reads TGTGCCAGCAGTTTATTAGGCGGGACCTCCTACAATGAGCAGTTCTTC. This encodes CASSLLGGTSYNEQFF.

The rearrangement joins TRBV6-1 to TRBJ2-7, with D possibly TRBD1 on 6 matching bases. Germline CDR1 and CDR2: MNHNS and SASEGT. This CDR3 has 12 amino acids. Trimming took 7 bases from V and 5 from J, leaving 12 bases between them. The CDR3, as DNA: TGTGCCAGCATAGGGACATACCACGAGCAGTACTTC. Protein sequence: CASIGTYHEQYF.

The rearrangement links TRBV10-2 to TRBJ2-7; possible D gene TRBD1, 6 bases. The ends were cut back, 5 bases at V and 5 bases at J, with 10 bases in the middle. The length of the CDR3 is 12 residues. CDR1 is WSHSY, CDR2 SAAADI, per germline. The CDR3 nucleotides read TGCGCCAGCAGTACAGGGTTCAACGAGCAGTACTTC. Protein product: CASSTGFNEQYF.

CDR3 DNA sequence: TGCAGTGTTCCACCAGCGGGGGCCCAAGAGACCCAGTACTTC. This translates into CSVPPAGAQETQYF. The chain employs TRBV20-1 and TRBJ2-5, with 8 bases fitting TRBD2. The CDR3 covers 14 residues. Germline assignment: CDR1 DFQATT and CDR2 SNEGSKA (reference sequence). V was pared by 7 bases and J by 1 base, with 8 bases of the junction left unmatched.

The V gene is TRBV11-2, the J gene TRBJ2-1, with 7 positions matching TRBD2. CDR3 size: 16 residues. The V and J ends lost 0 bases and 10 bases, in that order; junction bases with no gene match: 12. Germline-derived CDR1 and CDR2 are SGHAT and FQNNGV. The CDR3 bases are TGTGCCAGCAGCTTAGACCCAGGACTAGTCAAGAACGAGCAGTTCTTC. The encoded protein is CASSLDPGLVKNEQFF.

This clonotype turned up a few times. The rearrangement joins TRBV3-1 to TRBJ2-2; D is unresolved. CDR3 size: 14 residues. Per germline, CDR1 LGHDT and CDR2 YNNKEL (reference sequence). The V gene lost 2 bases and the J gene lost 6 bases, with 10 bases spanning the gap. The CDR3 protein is CASSQQRRSGELFF. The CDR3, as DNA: TGTGCCAGCAGCCAACAACGACGGTCCGGGGAGCTGTTTTTT.

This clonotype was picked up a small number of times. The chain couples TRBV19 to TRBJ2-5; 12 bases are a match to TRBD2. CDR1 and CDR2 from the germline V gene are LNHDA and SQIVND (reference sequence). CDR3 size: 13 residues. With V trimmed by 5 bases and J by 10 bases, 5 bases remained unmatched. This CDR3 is CASSLGTSGLQYF. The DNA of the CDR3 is TGTGCCAGTAGTCTAGGGACTAGCGGGCTCCAGTACTTC.

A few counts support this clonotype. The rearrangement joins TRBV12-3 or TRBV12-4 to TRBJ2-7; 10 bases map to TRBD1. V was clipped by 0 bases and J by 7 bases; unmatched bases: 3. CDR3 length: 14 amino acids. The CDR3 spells CASSLAADRGEQYF. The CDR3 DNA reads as TGTGCCAGCAGTTTAGCCGCGGACAGGGGGGAGCAGTACTTC.

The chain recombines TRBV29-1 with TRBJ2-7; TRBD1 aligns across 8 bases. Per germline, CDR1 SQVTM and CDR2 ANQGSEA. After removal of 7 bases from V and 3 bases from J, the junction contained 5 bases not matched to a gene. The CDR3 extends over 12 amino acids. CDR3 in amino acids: CSAIQGDYEQYF. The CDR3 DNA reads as TGCAGCGCCATACAGGGGGACTACGAGCAGTACTTC.

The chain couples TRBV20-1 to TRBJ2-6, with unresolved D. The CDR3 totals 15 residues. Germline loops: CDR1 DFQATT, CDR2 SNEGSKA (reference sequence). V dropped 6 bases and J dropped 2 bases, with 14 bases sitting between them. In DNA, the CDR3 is TGCAGTGCCGTGGCAGGCTCAGCTGGGGCCAACGTCCTGACTTTC. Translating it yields CSAVAGSAGANVLTF.

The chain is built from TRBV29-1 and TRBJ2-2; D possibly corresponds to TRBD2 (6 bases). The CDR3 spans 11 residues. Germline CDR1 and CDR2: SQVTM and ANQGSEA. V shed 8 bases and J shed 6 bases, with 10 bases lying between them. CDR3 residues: CSTGLSGELFF. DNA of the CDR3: TGCAGCACCGGACTATCCGGGGAGCTGTTTTTT.

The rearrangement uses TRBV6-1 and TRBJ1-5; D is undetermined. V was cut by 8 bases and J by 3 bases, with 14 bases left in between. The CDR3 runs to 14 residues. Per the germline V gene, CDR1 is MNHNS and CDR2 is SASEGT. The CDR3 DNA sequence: TGTGCCAGCTCGACCCGCGGTATCAATCAGCCCCAGCATTTT. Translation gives CASSTRGINQPQHF.

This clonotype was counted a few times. The DNA for the CDR3 is TGCAGTGCTAGAGCCCCCCCCAGCGGGAGGAACAATGAGCAGTTCTTC. Translated, it gives CSARAPPSGRNNEQFF. The chain has TRBV20-1 and TRBJ2-1; 9 nucleotides line up with TRBD2. The V gene's germline CDR1 is DFQATT and CDR2 SNEGSKA (reference sequence). This CDR3 contains 16 residues. With 1 base clipped from V and 5 bases from J, the junction kept 9 bases outside the gene matches.

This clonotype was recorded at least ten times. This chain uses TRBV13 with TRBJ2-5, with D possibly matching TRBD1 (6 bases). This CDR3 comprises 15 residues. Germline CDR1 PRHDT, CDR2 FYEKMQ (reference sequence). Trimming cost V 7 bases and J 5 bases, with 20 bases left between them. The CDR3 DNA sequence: TGTGCCAGCACACGGCTGGGGGCAAAGGGGGAGACCCAGTACTTC. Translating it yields CASTRLGAKGETQYF.

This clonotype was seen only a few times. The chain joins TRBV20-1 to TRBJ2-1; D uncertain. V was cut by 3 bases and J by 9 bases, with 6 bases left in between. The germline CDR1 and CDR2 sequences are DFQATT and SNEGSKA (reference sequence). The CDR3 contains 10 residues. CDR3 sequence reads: CSARRREQFF. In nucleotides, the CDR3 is TGCAGTGCTAGGAGGCGTGAGCAGTTCTTC.

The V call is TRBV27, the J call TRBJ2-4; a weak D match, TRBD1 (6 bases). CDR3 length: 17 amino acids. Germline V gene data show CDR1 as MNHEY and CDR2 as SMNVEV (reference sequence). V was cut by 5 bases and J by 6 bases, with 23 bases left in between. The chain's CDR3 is CASSPIGVQGAGNIQYF. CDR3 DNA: TGTGCCAGCAGTCCCATCGGGGTACAGGGTGCGGGAAACATTCAGTACTTC.

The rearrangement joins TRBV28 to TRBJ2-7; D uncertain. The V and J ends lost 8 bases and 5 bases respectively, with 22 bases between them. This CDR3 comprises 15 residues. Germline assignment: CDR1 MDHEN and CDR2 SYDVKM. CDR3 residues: CASGVWARAPNEQYF. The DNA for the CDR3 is TGTGCCAGCGGGGTTTGGGCCAGAGCCCCCAACGAGCAGTACTTC.